Here is one T cell receptor (beta chain) with its context. CDR3 length equals 16 residues. The V gene's germline CDR1 is WSHSY and CDR2 SAAADI. Deletions cut 2 bases from V and 4 bases from J, with 16 bases between. This sample was included in a study of OX40 agonist ivuxolimab in advanced cancers. The method was immunoSEQ multiplex PCR; TCRdb's version includes in-frame clones alone and lacks a portion of them. Here the sample spans 80,000 to 100,000 clones, approximately 90% being singletons. This receptor was obtained from an adult with an advanced solid tumor such as melanoma, head and neck, liver or kidney cancer. The rearrangement links TRBV10-2 to TRBJ2-3; maybe TRBD2 (6 bases). The sample here was CD4+ or CD8+ T cells sorted from blood, taken in a trial of the OX40 agonist ivuxolimab. CDR3 DNA sequence: TGCGCCAGCAGTGAGACCCAATATCCGGGGGCAGATACGCAGTATTTT. Translated, it gives CASSETQYPGADTQYF.